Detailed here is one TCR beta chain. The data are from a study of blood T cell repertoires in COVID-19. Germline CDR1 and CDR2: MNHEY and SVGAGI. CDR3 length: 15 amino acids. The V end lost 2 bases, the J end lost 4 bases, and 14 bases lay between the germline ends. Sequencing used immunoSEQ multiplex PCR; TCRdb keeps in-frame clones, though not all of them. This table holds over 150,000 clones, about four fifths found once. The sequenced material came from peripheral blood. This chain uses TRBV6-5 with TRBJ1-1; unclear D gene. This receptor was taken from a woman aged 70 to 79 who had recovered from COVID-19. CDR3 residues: CASSYRQRAGTEAFF. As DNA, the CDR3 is TGTGCCAGCAGTTACCGCCAGCGGGCTGGCACTGAAGCTTTCTTT.